This passage covers 14 T cell receptor beta chains from one sample sequenced in a study of T cell responses to AZD1222 COVID-19 vaccine. Clones were read by immunoSEQ multiplex PCR, and TCRdb kept only the in-frame ones, dropping some. The table shows around 150,000 clones, with over 75% occurring only once. The input for sequencing was peripheral blood, taken 28 days after the second AZD1222 dose. All receptors derive from an adult who received the AZD1222 COVID-19 vaccine.

In DNA, the CDR3 is TGTGCCAGCAGCCCAGGGACCGACCACCGCACAGATACGCAGTATTTT. Amino acid sequence: CASSPGTDHRTDTQYF. The genes are TRBV7-8 and TRBJ2-3; D may be TRBD1 or TRBD2 (5 bases each). CDR1 and CDR2 (germline): SGHVS, FQNEAQ. V lost 5 bases, J lost 1 base, and 16 bases lay in between. The CDR3 totals 16 residues.

The CDR3 sequence: CASSQRGVNEQFF. The CDR3 DNA sequence: TGTGCCAGCAGCCAACGAGGGGTCAATGAGCAGTTCTTC. The chain couples TRBV3-1 (or the pseudogene TRBV3-2) to TRBJ2-1, with D tentatively TRBD1 or TRBD2 (5 bases each). The CDR3 is 13 residues long. Germline CDR1 and CDR2: LGHDT and YNNKEL (reference sequence). The V end was cut by 2 bases, the J end by 6 bases, with 8 bases between.

The chain uses TRBV6-5 and TRBJ1-1; no clear D gene. CDR1 is MNHEY and CDR2 is SVGAGI in the germline V gene. With 8 bases removed from V and 0 bases from J, the gap between germline ends came to 10 bases. CDR3 size: 13 residues. This chain's CDR3 is CASFRTLNTEAFF. CDR3 bases: TGTGCCAGCTTTCGGACGTTGAACACTGAAGCTTTCTTT.

V gene TRBV5-1 combines with J gene TRBJ1-2; maybe TRBD1 (6 bases). The CDR3 is made up of 16 amino acids. Germline V lookup: CDR1 SGHRS, CDR2 YFSETQ. V was shortened by 0 bases and J by 4 bases, with 16 bases between the two germline ends. CDR3 residues: CASSLAGNRDFYGYTF. The CDR3 nucleotides are TGCGCCAGCAGCTTGGCCGGAAACAGGGATTTCTATGGCTACACCTTC.

In DNA, the CDR3 is TGTGCCAGCACCCCCCGAGGTGTGGATACGCAGTATTTT. This gives the protein CASTPRGVDTQYF. The V gene is TRBV6-2 or TRBV6-3, the J gene TRBJ2-3; D not certain. Germline V gene data show CDR1 as MNHEY and CDR2 as SVGEGT. Trimming cost V 7 bases and J 6 bases, with 14 bases left between them. The CDR3 loop spans 13 amino acids.

This rearrangement joins TRBV7-8 to TRBJ1-2; D is undetermined. The CDR3 consists of 16 residues. Germline V lookup: CDR1 SGHVS, CDR2 FQNEAQ. Between the trimmed V and J ends, which lost 2 bases and 6 bases, there was a span of 19 bases. The CDR3 loop is CASSLTFGKKTNGYTF. CDR3 coding DNA: TGTGCCAGCAGCTTAACTTTCGGGAAGAAAACTAATGGCTACACCTTC.

This clone was detected many times. The CDR3 nucleotides read TGTGCCAGTAATCATCGGGGCCGTGGGGCTAATGAAAAACTGTTTTTT. This sequence encodes CASNHRGRGANEKLFF. J is TRBJ1-4 and V is TRBV19, with D perhaps TRBD1 (5 bases). CDR3 size: 16 residues. Germline V lookup: CDR1 LNHDA, CDR2 SQIVND (reference sequence). The V end was cut by 7 bases, the J end by 3 bases, with 18 bases between.

The chain is built from TRBV5-8 and TRBJ1-6; no definite D call. The germline V gene encodes CDR1 SGHTS and CDR2 YDEGEE. This CDR3 comprises 17 residues. V was shortened by 2 bases and J by 7 bases, with 19 bases between the two germline ends. The CDR3 bases are TGTGCCAGCAGCTTCGCGCCCGGAGCAGCAATAAATTCACCCCTCCACTTT. This sequence encodes CASSFAPGAAINSPLHF.

The chain carries TRBV6-2 or TRBV6-3 and TRBJ1-2; 9 positions agree with TRBD1. The CDR3 has 16 residues. Trimming removed 2 bases from V and 2 bases from J; junction bases left unmatched: 6. Germline-derived CDR1 and CDR2 are MNHEY and SVGEGT. The CDR3 loop is CASSYATGGANYGYTF. CDR3 DNA: TGTGCCAGCAGTTACGCCACAGGGGGCGCGAACTATGGCTACACCTTC.

V gene TRBV5-6 combines with J gene TRBJ1-4; no clear D gene. Trimming left V 1 base short and J 6 bases short, with 7 bases between. CDR3 length: 13 amino acids. The germline V gene encodes CDR1 SGHDT and CDR2 YYEEEE. This CDR3 reads CASSLLGDEKLFF. CDR3 in DNA: TGTGCCAGCAGCTTGTTGGGAGATGAAAAACTGTTTTTT.

Only one count was recorded for this clone. This chain joins TRBV14 and TRBJ1-1, with D unresolved. Germline values: CDR1 SGHDN, CDR2 FVKESK. There are 11 residues in the CDR3. V lost 3 bases and J lost 8, with 7 bases in between. Here the CDR3 DNA reads TGTGCCAGCAGCCAGGGTACCGAAGCTTTCTTT. This sequence encodes CASSQGTEAFF.

The CDR3 sequence: CASSPVDYSYEQYF. The CDR3 region has the DNA TGTGCCAGCTCTCCGGTAGACTACTCCTACGAGCAGTACTTC. The rearrangement joins TRBV18 to TRBJ2-7; TRBD2 is a possible D gene (5 bases). Germline CDR1 is KGHSH and CDR2 is LQKENI. V was cut by 6 bases and J by 0 bases, with 12 bases left in between. The CDR3 has 14 amino acids.

To note about this clone: The same CDR3 arises from other DNA sequences in this sample as well. The rearrangement links TRBV7-2 to TRBJ2-3; the D gene could be TRBD1 or TRBD2 (6 bases each). There are 15 residues in the CDR3. CDR1 is SGHTA and CDR2 is FQGNSA in the germline V gene. The V end lost 3 bases, the J end lost 2 bases, and 12 bases lay between the germline ends. Here the CDR3 DNA reads TGTGCCAGCAGCTTGGTGGGGGGCCCCACAGATACGCAGTATTTT. Its translation: CASSLVGGPTDTQYF. Together with reference TRBV7-2 and TRBJ2-3, the CDR3 gives the full variable domain: GAGVSQSPSNKVTEKGKDVELRCDPISGHTALYWYRQSLGQGLEFLIYFQGNSAPDKSGLPSDRFSAERTGGSVSTLTIQRTQQEDSAVYLCASSLVGGPTDTQYFGPGTRLTVL.

The J gene is TRBJ2-7, the V gene TRBV19; unclear D gene. Trimming took 6 bases from V and 3 from J, leaving 15 bases between them. The length of the CDR3 is 14 residues. CDR1 is LNHDA and CDR2 is SQIVND in the germline V gene (reference sequence). The CDR3 is CASRPMAGLYEQYF. The CDR3 DNA follows: TGTGCCAGTAGACCCATGGCCGGCCTCTACGAGCAGTACTTC. The variable domain in full, with the rest retrieved from reference TRBV19 and TRBJ2-7, is DGGITQSPKYLFRKEGQNVTLSCEQNLNHDAMYWYRQDPGQGLRLIYYSQIVNDFQKGDIAEGYSVSREKKESFPLTVTSAQKNPTAFYLCASRPMAGLYEQYFGPGTRLTVT.